The 30 T cell receptor beta chains listed next were all sequenced from one sample in a study (dated by TCRdb to between 2014 and 2016). The library was obtained by 5' RACE. The run used an Illumina MiSeq. Clones were called with MiXCR by TCRdb after fastp trimmed the public reads at Q25, and only in-frame beta chains were retained. Every distinct CDR3 protein forms one entry, paired with its most common genes and DNA. The sample table contains over 25,000 distinct CDR3 sequences; only one count was recorded for 26% of them. The top ten clones comprise approximately 3.7% of the sample. Source material: naive CD4+ T cells sorted from a lymph node. The sample's cell subset or site, from its label and the paper: naive CD4+ T cells, CD4+CD45RA+CD25-. The receptors shown here come from a female donor with breast cancer.

The CDR3 DNA is TGCGCCAGCAGCTTGGAATCAACAGACTATGGCTACACCTTC. Protein product: CASSLESTDYGYTF. V usage is TRBV5-1 and J usage is TRBJ1-2, with D unresolved. CDR1 is SGHRS, CDR2 YFSETQ, per germline. The V and J ends lost 0 bases and 3 bases respectively, with 9 bases between them. This CDR3 spans 14 amino acids.

The J gene is TRBJ2-1, the V gene TRBV28, with D possibly TRBD2 on 6 matching bases. The CDR3 totals 16 residues. Germline loops: CDR1 MDHEN, CDR2 SYDVKM. The V gene lost 3 bases and the J gene lost 8 bases, with 20 bases spanning the gap. This CDR3 is CASSFGRSAGIYEQFF. In DNA, the CDR3 is TGTGCCAGCAGTTTTGGCCGGTCAGCGGGTATCTATGAGCAGTTCTTC. Together with reference TRBV28 and TRBJ2-1, the CDR3 gives the full variable domain: DVKVTQSSRYLVKRTGEKVFLECVQDMDHENMFWYRQDPGLGLRLIYFSYDVKMKEKGDIPEGYSVSREKKERFSLILESASTNQTSMYLCASSFGRSAGIYEQFFGPGTRLTVL.

The genes are TRBV20-1 and TRBJ1-1; 9 positions agree with TRBD1. From germline, CDR1 is DFQATT and CDR2 SNEGSKA (reference sequence). This CDR3 is built from 13 residues. The trim removed 3 bases at V and 7 bases at J, leaving 6 bases unmatched. CDR3 loop: CSASTGGEYEAFF. The DNA of the CDR3 is TGCAGTGCTAGTACAGGGGGCGAGTATGAAGCTTTCTTT.

This clonotype was found a few times. The V and J genes are TRBV12-3 or TRBV12-4 and TRBJ2-5; no reliable D call. The V gene lost 2 bases and the J gene lost 1 base, with 5 bases spanning the gap. The CDR3 extends over 13 amino acids. The CDR3 DNA sequence: TGTGCCAGCAGTTTAAAGGGCCAAGAGACCCAGTACTTC. This codes for CASSLKGQETQYF.

This clonotype was counted between two and nine times. The rearrangement links TRBV7-8 to TRBJ1-2; 11 nucleotides line up with TRBD1. The CDR3 runs to 15 residues. The V gene's germline CDR1 is SGHVS and CDR2 FQNEAQ. After removal of 5 bases from V and 8 bases from J, the junction contained 10 bases not matched to a gene. DNA for the CDR3: TGTGCCAGCAGCGCAGCCGGGACAGGGGGGTCCGGCTACACCTTC. As protein: CASSAAGTGGSGYTF.

The chain is built from TRBV20-1 and TRBJ2-7; 7 positions agree with TRBD2. The CDR3 sequence is 14 residues long. Germline loops: CDR1 DFQATT, CDR2 SNEGSKA (reference sequence). Trimming cost V 5 bases and J 7 bases; bases outside gene matches: 14. The CDR3 DNA follows: TGCAGTGCTCCCCGCCCTAGCGGCGTAGAAGAGCAGTACTTC. Translated, it gives CSAPRPSGVEEQYF.

This clonotype was observed a handful of times. The V gene is TRBV12-3 or TRBV12-4, the J gene TRBJ1-1; D is unresolved. CDR3 size: 14 residues. Trimming took 1 base from V and 1 from J, leaving 7 bases between them. The CDR3 sequence: CASSLGLTNTEAFF. The CDR3 coding sequence is TGTGCCAGCAGTTTAGGGCTGACGAACACTGAAGCTTTCTTT.

This chain joins TRBV4-1 and TRBJ2-3, with D maybe TRBD1 (5 bases). V was shortened by 4 bases and J by 1 base, with 12 bases between the two germline ends. Germline values: CDR1 MGHRA, CDR2 YSYEKL. This CDR3 spans 15 amino acids. This chain's CDR3 is CASSPRAAGTDTQYF. In nucleotides, the CDR3 is TGCGCCAGCAGCCCCAGGGCCGCGGGCACAGATACGCAGTATTTT.

This chain connects TRBV7-2 to TRBJ1-5; TRBD1 might be the D (5 bases). CDR3 size: 15 residues. V lost 0 bases and J 5 bases, leaving 11 bases between the germline ends. Germline CDR1 reads SGHTA; CDR2 reads FQGNSA. The DNA for the CDR3 is TGTGCCAGCAGCTTAGCTCGGGGCCAGGATCAGCCCCAGCATTTT. This sequence encodes CASSLARGQDQPQHF. The entire variable domain, with the rest obtained from reference TRBV7-2 and TRBJ1-5, is as follows: GAGVSQSPSNKVTEKGKDVELRCDPISGHTALYWYRQSLGQGLEFLIYFQGNSAPDKSGLPSDRFSAERTGGSVSTLTIQRTQQEDSAVYLCASSLARGQDQPQHFGDGTRLSIL.

The V gene is TRBV3-1, the J gene TRBJ2-1; 7 positions agree with TRBD1. CDR1 is LGHDT and CDR2 is YNNKEL in the germline V gene (reference sequence). The CDR3 totals 14 residues. V lost 2 bases and J lost 9; bases outside the gene matches: 7. CDR3 sequence (DNA): TGTGCCAGCAGCCAATTTACAGGGGCCGGTGAGCAGTTCTTC. Amino acid sequence: CASSQFTGAGEQFF.

About this clonotype: This sequence may be a read error, since a much larger clone differs from it by one base. The CDR3 loop reads CTSSSGQGTETQYF. The CDR3, as DNA: TGTACCAGCAGTTCGGGACAGGGTACCGAGACCCAGTACTTC. The V gene is TRBV27, the J gene TRBJ2-5, with TRBD1 identical over 9 bases. The germline CDR1 and CDR2 sequences are MNHEY and SMNVEV (reference sequence). This CDR3 contains 14 residues.

This clonotype is medium-sized by share. V usage is TRBV5-1 and J usage is TRBJ2-7; 7 nucleotides agree with TRBD1. Losses at the gene ends were 4 bases for V and 7 bases for J; bases not matched to a gene: 5. The CDR3 is 12 residues long. In germline, CDR1 is SGHRS, CDR2 YFSETQ. CDR3: CASSVTGSEQYF. The CDR3 DNA reads TGCGCCAGCAGCGTGACAGGGTCGGAGCAGTACTTC.

The rearrangement links TRBV6-1 to TRBJ2-2; no reliable D call. Germline V gene sequence: CDR1 MNHNS, CDR2 SASEGT. CDR3 length equals 16 residues. The ends were cut back, 2 bases at V and 1 base at J, with 11 bases in the middle. CDR3 amino acids: CASSELLGLNTGELFF. The CDR3 DNA is TGTGCCAGCAGTGAATTGTTGGGGTTGAACACCGGGGAGCTGTTTTTT.

The rearrangement links TRBV5-1 to TRBJ2-5; no firm D call. Trimming cost V 3 bases and J 2 bases, with 14 bases left between them. The CDR3 is 15 residues long. CDR1 SGHRS and CDR2 YFSETQ come from the germline V gene. Here the CDR3 DNA reads TGCGCCAGCAGCTCAACCAGCCTCTCTCAAGAGACCCAGTACTTC. Translated, it gives CASSSTSLSQETQYF.

This chain links TRBV2 with TRBJ2-7; 7 bases are shared with TRBD1. The CDR3 contains 11 residues. V gave up 6 bases and J gave up 10 bases; unmatched junction bases: 6. Germline loops: CDR1 SNHLY, CDR2 FYNNEI. CDR3 region: CASRSYRGQYF. The CDR3 nucleotides are TGTGCCAGCAGGTCCTACAGGGGACAGTACTTC.

The chain links TRBV4-2 to TRBJ1-5, with a tentative D call TRBD1 (6 bases). The CDR3 spans 14 residues. Trimming stripped 1 base from V and 3 bases from J, with 7 bases between. CDR1 and CDR2 (germline): LGHNA, YNFKEQ. The CDR3 loop is CASSQGGANQPQHF. The CDR3 coding sequence is TGTGCCAGCAGCCAAGGGGGGGCCAATCAGCCCCAGCATTTT.

On this clonotype: The CDR3 does not close with the conserved phenylalanine or tryptophan, likely indicating a read error. The chain has TRBV6-5 and TRBJ1-2; maybe TRBD1 (5 bases). The CDR3 spans 15 residues. Trimming removed 5 bases at V and 4 bases at J, with 17 bases between. Germline V gene lookup returns CDR1 MNHEY and CDR2 SVGAGI. Here the CDR3 DNA reads TGTGCCAGCAGTACCCCACAGGAGGCCTTCTATGGCTACACCATC. Protein: CASSTPQEAFYGYTI.

This clonotype was picked up many times. The chain combines TRBV27 with TRBJ2-7; 11 bases map to TRBD2. CDR1 and CDR2 from the germline V gene are MNHEY and SMNVEV (reference sequence). V lost 6 bases to trimming and J lost 4 bases; unmatched junction nucleotides: 11. The CDR3 totals 16 residues. CDR3 coding DNA: TGTGCCAGCAGAAAATGGCCGGGACTAGCGGTGTACGAGCAGTACTTC. This sequence encodes CASRKWPGLAVYEQYF.

This clonotype has just a few counts. This chain uses TRBV28 with TRBJ2-7; 8 bases match TRBD1. The V and J ends lost 2 bases and 2 bases, in that order; junction bases with no gene match: 8. The CDR3 totals 16 residues. Germline V lookup: CDR1 MDHEN, CDR2 SYDVKM. CDR3 sequence reads: CASSLLGQGGPYEQYF. In DNA form, the CDR3 reads TGTGCCAGCAGTTTACTTGGACAGGGAGGTCCCTACGAGCAGTACTTC.

This clonotype was observed a handful of times. Germline is not matched at one junction end, which may reflect a read error. The chain uses TRBV7-2 and TRBJ2-1; tentative D call: TRBD2 (5 bases). From germline, CDR1 is SGHTA and CDR2 FQGNSA. CDR3 length equals 16 residues. CDR3 nucleotide sequence: TGTGCCAGCAGCTTAATGGCTCCTGGGAGTTCCAATGAGCGGTTCTTC. Protein product: CASSLMAPGSSNERFF.

CDR3 sequence (DNA): TGTGCCAGCAGTGGCCCTCAACAGGGGTATGAGCAGTTCTTC. It encodes CASSGPQQGYEQFF. J is TRBJ2-1 and V is TRBV6-1; 7 bases are a match to TRBD1. With 4 bases clipped from V and 8 bases from J, the junction kept 8 bases outside the gene matches. The CDR3 extends over 14 amino acids. Germline V lookup: CDR1 MNHNS, CDR2 SASEGT.

V gene TRBV3-1 combines with J gene TRBJ2-7, with 7 positions matching TRBD1. V shed 0 bases, J shed 0 bases, and the junction held 5 bases outside the gene matches. CDR3 length: 16 amino acids. CDR1 and CDR2 (germline): LGHDT, YNNKEL (reference sequence). CDR3 in DNA: TGTGCCAGCAGCCAAGAGTCATGGGACAGCTCCTACGAGCAGTACTTC. This codes for CASSQESWDSSYEQYF.

This clonotype was detected many times. This chain uses TRBV5-1 with TRBJ2-3; 12 positions agree with TRBD2. The CDR3 length is 19 residues. Germline CDR1 and CDR2: SGHRS and YFSETQ. The V and J ends lost 7 bases and 5 bases, in that order; junction bases with no gene match: 20. CDR3 nucleotide sequence: TGCGCCAGCGGATTCCGTGGGCTAGCGGGAGGGCTAAGGAAAGATACGCAGTATTTT. Translated: CASGFRGLAGGLRKDTQYF.

This clonotype was detected many times. The rearrangement links TRBV28 to TRBJ1-2; 8 bases line up with TRBD1. The germline V gene has CDR1 MDHEN and CDR2 SYDVKM. The CDR3 runs 15 residues. The junction had 9 bases not matched to a gene; V was cut back by 6 bases and J by 3 bases. The DNA of the CDR3 is TGTGCCAGCAGCACCCGGGACAGGCGGGACTATGGCTACACCTTC. Its protein is CASSTRDRRDYGYTF.

The J gene is TRBJ2-7, the V gene TRBV20-1; 9 nucleotides match TRBD2. Germline CDR1 reads DFQATT; CDR2 reads SNEGSKA (reference sequence). The CDR3 runs to 13 residues. V shed 3 bases, J shed 2 bases, and the junction held 2 bases outside the gene matches. CDR3 loop: CSASRGGAYEQYF. The CDR3 DNA sequence: TGCAGTGCTAGCCGCGGGGGGGCCTACGAGCAGTACTTC.

The chain carries TRBV6-6 and TRBJ2-7; 8 nucleotides match TRBD2. Germline values: CDR1 MNHNY, CDR2 SVGAGI (reference sequence). The junction had 7 bases not matched to a gene; V was cut back by 6 bases and J by 6 bases. The CDR3 spans 13 residues. The CDR3 sequence: CASSGTSLAEQYF. The CDR3 coding sequence is TGTGCCAGCAGCGGGACTAGTCTGGCCGAGCAGTACTTC.

The rearrangement joins TRBV7-2 to TRBJ2-4, with 7 bases fitting TRBD1. Germline loops: CDR1 SGHTA, CDR2 FQGNSA. V lost 4 bases to trimming and J lost 7 bases; unmatched junction nucleotides: 4. The CDR3 runs to 13 residues. The CDR3, as DNA: TGTGCCAGCAGCTCGGACAGGCGGAACATTCAGTACTTC. This translates into CASSSDRRNIQYF.

This clonotype has a count of ten or more. The chain combines TRBV13 with TRBJ2-2; weak D call: TRBD2 (7 bases). The CDR3 extends over 15 amino acids. Germline CDR1 is PRHDT and CDR2 is FYEKMQ (reference sequence). V was pared by 0 bases and J by 3 bases, with 8 bases between. CDR3 sequence: CASSLGGGHTGELFF. CDR3 bases: TGTGCCAGCAGCTTAGGCGGGGGGCACACCGGGGAGCTGTTTTTT.

As regards this clonotype: This may come from a read error, since a much larger clone is one base off. Lacking the conserved final phenylalanine or tryptophan, this CDR3 likely reflects a read error. The V and J genes are TRBV20-1 and TRBJ2-5; either TRBD1 or TRBD2 may supply D (5 bases each). The CDR3 length is 12 residues. V gave up 6 bases and J gave up 5 bases, with 13 bases separating them. From germline, CDR1 is DFQATT and CDR2 SNEGSKA (reference sequence). The DNA of the CDR3 is TGCAGTGCCCCCGGGACCCGGGAGACCCAGTACTTA. Residues: CSAPGTRETQYL.

The CDR3 region is CATPGTSVYEQYF. Written as DNA, the CDR3 is TGTGCCACCCCCGGGACTAGCGTCTACGAGCAGTACTTC. V usage is TRBV6-1 and J usage is TRBJ2-7; 10 bases agree with TRBD2. The V segment lost 10 bases and the J segment 3 bases; nucleotides outside the gene matches: 6. From germline, CDR1 is MNHNS and CDR2 SASEGT. The CDR3 totals 13 residues.